This T cell receptor (beta chain) is drawn from a study of blood T cell repertoires in COVID-19. Authors' analysis steps: Amplification with reference gene primers provided the estimates of nucleated cell counts. Method: immunoSEQ multiplex PCR; TCRdb's copy keeps in-frame clones and lacks some. The V and J calls and clone size come from that table; D and trimming were worked out from the DNA. The data show 250,000 or so clones, nearly 90% seen once. This CDR3 is 12 amino acids long. The V end was cut by 7 bases, the J end by 6 bases, with 13 bases between. Germline V gene lookup returns CDR1 PRHDT and CDR2 FYEKMQ (reference sequence).

Source material: peripheral blood. This chain connects TRBV13 to TRBJ2-7, with D perhaps TRBD1 (5 bases). The TCR comes from a woman in her thirties or forties who had recovered from COVID-19. CDR3 DNA: TGTGCCAGCAACTCAGGGTCCGGCGAGCAGTACTTC. As protein: CASNSGSGEQYF.